This TCR beta chain emerged from a study of cytomegalovirus exposure and HLA in healthy donors. PCR employed 60 Vbeta and 13 Jbeta primers. Assay: immunoSEQ multiplex PCR; the TCRdb copy retains only in-frame clones and omits some. The sample shows roughly 60,000 clones, and 2.1% sits with its ten largest clones. The ends lost 0 bases at V and 9 bases at J; junction bases unmatched: 7. This CDR3 comprises 14 residues. The germline CDR1 and CDR2 sequences are SGHRS and YFSETQ. Sequencing was performed on PBMCs. The chain joins TRBV5-1 to TRBJ2-7, with 9 bases fitting TRBD1. This clonotype was obtained from a woman younger than 30 in good health and CMV-seronegative. CDR3 nucleotides: TGCGCCAGCAGCTTGGAGAGGACAGGGGCAGGGCAGTACTTC. Amino acids: CASSLERTGAGQYF. Filled out from reference TRBV5-1 and TRBJ2-7, the complete variable domain reads KAGVTQTPRYLIKTRGQQVTLSCSPISGHRSVSWYQQTPGQGLQFLFEYFSETQRNKGNFPGRFSGRQFSNSRSEMNVSTLELGDSALYLCASSLERTGAGQYFGPGTRLTVT.